Sequencing of this TCR beta chain was carried out in a study of T cell responses to AZD1222 COVID-19 vaccine (dated by TCRdb to about 2021). About the full investigation: A total of under 250 trial participants underwent TCR sequencing, of whom roughly 210 had received two doses of AZD1222 and 26 had received two doses of the MenACWY control vaccine. Trial participants were enrolled into age subgroups of 18-55, 56-69 and 70-plus years, which contained about 150, 27 and 61 TCR-sequenced participants, respectively.

Findings and caveats that apply to the study as a whole: No day 14 peak-response samples were available, so repertoires were characterized only after the peak T cell response. Most participants were white British and females outnumbered males, and the authors suggested that clonal diversity may have been underestimated. In the small 56-69-year group, the increase in depth fell short of significance, most likely because of low power. Conclusions about previously exposed vaccinees are limited, since just 6 or 7 AZD1222 recipients were seropositive for SARS-CoV-2 at baseline. Reportedly, almost half of the unique spike-specific TCRs recognized epitopes lying outside the regions that are mutated in the B.1.351 and B.1.1.7 variants. A significant rise in spike-specific TCR breadth and depth was observed after two AZD1222 doses relative to day 0 and relative to MenACWY recipients. CD4 TCRs associated with the vaccine covered the entire spike protein, and the dominant responses were in regions 160-218 and 743-854.

CDR1 and CDR2 were assigned from the germline V gene as SNHLY and FYNNEI. The CDR3 runs 15 residues from the cysteine to the phenylalanine. Only the CDR3 portion is preserved as DNA: 45 bases, with reading frame beginning at the first base. Taken with the paper, the label for time point translates to: about 28 days (+/-7) after the second vaccine dose. AZD1222 recipients given second doses at about 4 weeks or at about 12 weeks were pooled, since spike-specific TCR depth and breadth were not found to differ between the two schedules. Samples from vaccinated people were obtained from the UK trials COV001 and COV002, which included a single-blind randomized controlled phase 2/3 trial of AZD1222 (ChAdOx1 nCoV-19) in healthy adults. For TCRbeta chain sequencing, PBMC samples were collected from trial participants at day 0 and at day 28 after the second dose. The CDR3 regions of human TCRbeta chains were analyzed by immunosequencing. As for the original processing: Repertoire TCRs were matched against a reference library of SARS-CoV-2-specific TCRs generated with the MIRA antigen-specificity platform. Breadth was defined as the fraction of unique TCRs that were SARS-CoV-2-associated. Depth was defined as the fraction of total T cells that were SARS-CoV-2-associated. Each spike-specific TCR was assigned to its reactive spike region and to a CD4 or CD8 class using the MIRA data. Log10-transformed breadth and depth values were compared by one-way ANOVA with Sidak's multiple comparisons tests. Held by TCRdb, this immuneACCESS table contains in-frame sequences only and omits some clones. Under half of the omission traces to an unresolved V gene where checked; the cause of the rest is unknown. That table is the source of V, J and clone size, and D and trimming were worked out from the DNA. Here the sample has roughly 180,000 clones; around nine tenths occur a single time. The ten largest make up approximately 1.9% of the sample.

Points on this clone: Its target antigen remains unknown. Sequence at one end of the junction differs from germline and may be a read error.

This receptor was obtained from an adult who received the AZD1222 COVID-19 vaccine. This receptor chain uses TRBV2 and TRBJ1-6, with the D gene not clear enough to name. The input for sequencing was peripheral blood, taken 28 days after the second AZD1222 dose. CDR3 sequence: CASSEDPSDNSPLHF. DNA sequence: TGTGCCAGCAGCGAAGACCCCAGCGATAATTCACCCCTCCACTTT.